This TCR beta chain was sequenced in a study of T cell responses to AZD1222 COVID-19 vaccine. Overall study findings and caveats: Scientists sampled the repertoires only once the peak T cell response had passed. Among spike-specific TCRs, nearly half reportedly target unmutated variant regions. Seropositivity was recorded at baseline in only 6 or 7 AZD1222 recipients.

As for this clone: Its antigen is as yet unknown.

The CDR3 runs to 13 residues. The germline V gene encodes CDR1 MNHNY and CDR2 SVGAGI (reference sequence). V was shortened by 3 bases and J by 3 bases, with 8 bases between the two germline ends. Libraries were prepared by immunoSEQ multiplex PCR; TCRdb keeps only in-frame clonotypes and omits some of them. The table has around 130,000 clones, about 93% seen once. The sequence was collected from an adult in good health. The material was peripheral blood, obtained on day 0 of AZD1222 vaccination. The chain joins TRBV6-6 to TRBJ1-2; D is undetermined. The CDR3 region has the DNA TGTGCCAGCAGTTATGTGGCGGACTATGGCTACACCTTC. This gives the protein CASSYVADYGYTF.